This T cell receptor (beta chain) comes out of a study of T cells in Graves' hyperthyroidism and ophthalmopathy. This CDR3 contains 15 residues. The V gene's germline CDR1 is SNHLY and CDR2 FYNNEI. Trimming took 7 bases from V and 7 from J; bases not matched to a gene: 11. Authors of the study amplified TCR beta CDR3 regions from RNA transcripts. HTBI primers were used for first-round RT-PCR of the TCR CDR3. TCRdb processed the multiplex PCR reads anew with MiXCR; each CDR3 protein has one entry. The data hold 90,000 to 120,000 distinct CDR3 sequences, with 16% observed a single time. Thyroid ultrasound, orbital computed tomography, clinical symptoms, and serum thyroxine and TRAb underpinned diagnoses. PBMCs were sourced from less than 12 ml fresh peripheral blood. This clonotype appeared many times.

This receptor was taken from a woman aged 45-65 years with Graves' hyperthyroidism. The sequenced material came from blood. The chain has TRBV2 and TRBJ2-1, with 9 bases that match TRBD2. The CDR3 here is CASTTSLAGLNEQFF. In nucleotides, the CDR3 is TGTGCCAGCACCACGTCGCTAGCGGGGCTAAATGAGCAGTTCTTC.